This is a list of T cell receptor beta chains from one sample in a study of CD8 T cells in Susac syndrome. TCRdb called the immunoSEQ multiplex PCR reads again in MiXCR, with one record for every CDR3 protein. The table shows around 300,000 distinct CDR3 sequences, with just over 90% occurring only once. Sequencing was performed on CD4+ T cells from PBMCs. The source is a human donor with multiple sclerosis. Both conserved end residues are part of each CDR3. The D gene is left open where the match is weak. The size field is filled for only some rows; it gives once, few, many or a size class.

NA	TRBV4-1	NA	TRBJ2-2	TGCGCCAGCAGCCTCGACCGGGTCAAGAACACCGGGGAGCTGTTTTTT	CASSLDRVKNTGELFF
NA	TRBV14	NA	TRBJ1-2	TGTGCCAGCAGCCAAGATCAGACAGACCGTGGCTACACCTTC	CASSQDQTDRGYTF
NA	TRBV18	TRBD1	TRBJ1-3	TGTGCCAGCTCACCCCTCCCGGGACAGGGGAAAGGTGGAAACACCATATATTTT	CASSPLPGQGKGGNTIYF
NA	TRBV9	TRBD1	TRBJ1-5	TGTGCCAGCAGCGACCGCGACAGGGAGGTGAACCAGCCCCAGCATTTT	CASSDRDREVNQPQHF
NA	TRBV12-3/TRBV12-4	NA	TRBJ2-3	TGTGCCAGCAGGGGACCTCGGGCGAGCACAGATACGCAGTATTTT	CASRGPRASTDTQYF
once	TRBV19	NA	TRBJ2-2	TGTGCCAGTAGTATAAGGACGGGTTTCACCGGGGAGCTGTTTTTT	CASSIRTGFTGELFF
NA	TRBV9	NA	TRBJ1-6	TGTGCCAGCAGCGGACAGCACTATAATTCACCCCTCCACTTT	CASSGQHYNSPLHF
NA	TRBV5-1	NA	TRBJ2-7	TGCGCCAGCAGCTCCACCGCGGGCTCCTACGAGCAGTACTTC	CASSSTAGSYEQYF
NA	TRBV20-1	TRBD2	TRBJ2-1	TGCAGTGCTCAGGGGGCAACTAGCGGGGGGATAATCGGCAGTGAGCAGTTCTTC	CSAQGATSGGIIGSEQFF
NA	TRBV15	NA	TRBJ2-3	TGTGCCACCAGCAGAGAAGTCCCATCAACCATTGGGTACACGCAGTATTTT	CATSREVPSTIGYTQYF
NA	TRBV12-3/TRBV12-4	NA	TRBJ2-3	TGTGCCAGCACCGCAGCTGGCAGAACCACAGATACGCAGTATTTT	CASTAAGRTTDTQYF
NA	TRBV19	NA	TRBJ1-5	TGTGCCAGTAGTTCGAATCGGGACGGCAATCAGCCCCAGCATTTT	CASSSNRDGNQPQHF
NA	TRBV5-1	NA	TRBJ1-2	TGCGCCAGCAGCTTGGTACAGCAAAACTATGGCTACACCTTC	CASSLVQQNYGYTF
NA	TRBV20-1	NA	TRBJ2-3	TGCAGTGCTAGAGCCCCGGGACTGAAGGCAGATACGCAGTATTTT	CSARAPGLKADTQYF
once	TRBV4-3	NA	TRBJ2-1	TGCGCCAGCAGCCAAGATGGAGGCCGAGATGAGCAGTTCTTC	CASSQDGGRDEQFF
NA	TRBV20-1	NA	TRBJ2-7	TGCAGTGCGCTATCTCCTGAAGGTTTAGTGGGGGGCGTCCTATACGAGCAGTACTTC	CSALSPEGLVGGVLYEQYF
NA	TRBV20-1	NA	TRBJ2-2	TGCAGTGCTACAGGGTTCGTGGCCGGGGAGCTGTTTTTT	CSATGFVAGELFF
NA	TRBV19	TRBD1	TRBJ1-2	TGTGCCACCCGGGACAGGGGGCGAGATGGCTACACCTTC	CATRDRGRDGYTF
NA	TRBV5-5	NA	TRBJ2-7	TGTGCCAGCAGCTCCCTCCGGGGACGGATATACGAGCAGTACTTC	CASSSLRGRIYEQYF
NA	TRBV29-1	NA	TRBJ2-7	TGCAGCGTTGAAGCGAAAGGGGGTTCCAGGGCCTCCGAGCAGTACTTC	CSVEAKGGSRASEQYF
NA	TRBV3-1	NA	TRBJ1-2	TGTGCCAGCAGCCAAGATCTTTCAGCCCAAGGGGTAGGCTACACCTTC	CASSQDLSAQGVGYTF
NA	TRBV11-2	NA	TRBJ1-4	TGTGCCAGCAGCCTCTCTGGCGGCAGGGTGGTGGAAAAACTGTTTTTT	CASSLSGGRVVEKLFF